These 32 T cell receptor beta chains share one sample of origin, sequenced in a study of response to subunit inactivated influenza vaccine. TCRdb fed the RT-PCR reads into MiXCR, producing one record per CDR3 protein. The table has a few hundred thousand distinct CDR3 sequences, about a fifth seen once. The material was PBMCs from blood, obtained about 20 months after vaccination. All receptors derive from a man between 45 and 75 years old who received an inactivated influenza vaccine.

This clonotype was seen more than once but under ten times. The chain is built from TRBV12-3 or TRBV12-4 and TRBJ1-1; D gene uncertain. V was cut by 6 bases and J by 2 bases, with 10 bases left in between. The CDR3 has 13 amino acids. The CDR3 loop reads CASSRVRNTEAFF. Here the CDR3 DNA reads TGTGCCAGCAGCCGCGTCAGAAACACTGAAGCTTTCTTT.

This clonotype occurred many times. The chain combines TRBV2 with TRBJ1-4; 7 nucleotides match TRBD1. The CDR3 loop spans 14 amino acids. Germline CDR1 and CDR2: SNHLY and FYNNEI. The junction had 5 bases not matched to a gene; V was cut back by 0 bases and J by 10 bases. The CDR3 sequence: CASSEAGGDRKLFF. CDR3 nucleotides: TGTGCCAGCAGTGAAGCGGGAGGGGACAGAAAACTGTTTTTT.

The chain joins TRBV18 to TRBJ2-5; possible D gene TRBD2, 5 bases. Trimming stripped 4 bases from V and 5 bases from J, with 11 bases between. CDR1 is KGHSH, CDR2 LQKENI, per germline. The CDR3 is made up of 13 amino acids. CDR3 protein: CASSLGLLETQYF. The CDR3 coding sequence is TGTGCCAGCTCACTAGGACTCCTGGAGACCCAGTACTTC.

This clonotype has just a few counts. This chain uses TRBV5-6 with TRBJ1-2, with unresolved D. Germline V lookup: CDR1 SGHDT, CDR2 YYEEEE. This CDR3 has 16 amino acids. Deletions cut 3 bases from V and 4 bases from J, with 19 bases between. CDR3 region: CASSSLMRPESYGYTF. The CDR3, as DNA: TGTGCCAGCAGCTCTTTGATGAGGCCGGAATCCTATGGCTACACCTTC.

This clonotype was observed many times. Here the CDR3 reads CASSSRGTGDYGYTF. The CDR3 coding sequence is TGTGCCAGCAGTTCGCGGGGGACAGGGGACTATGGCTACACCTTC. The chain couples TRBV12-3 or TRBV12-4 to TRBJ1-2; 10 bases align to TRBD1. J was trimmed by 3 bases and V by 4 bases; bases with no gene match: 5. The CDR3 spans 15 residues.

The rearrangement links TRBV15 to TRBJ2-1; D remains unclear. Trimming left V 1 base short and J 8 bases short, with 3 bases between. Germline loops: CDR1 LNHNV, CDR2 YYDKDF (reference sequence). The CDR3 covers 11 residues. The CDR3 spells CATSRAHEQFF. The CDR3 DNA reads as TGTGCCACCAGCAGAGCACATGAGCAGTTCTTC.

This clonotype was recorded at least ten times. The V gene is TRBV6-5, the J gene TRBJ1-1; 9 bases fit TRBD1. This CDR3 region has 12 residues. The germline V gene encodes CDR1 MNHEY and CDR2 SVGAGI. J lost 4 bases, V lost 6 bases, and 0 bases had no gene match. This chain's CDR3 is CASRDRGTEAFF. CDR3 DNA sequence: TGTGCCAGCAGGGACAGGGGCACTGAAGCTTTCTTT.

There are a few counts of this clonotype. The DNA of the CDR3 is TGTGCCAGCAGTTACGACTCCTATAATTCACCCCTCCACTTT. It translates to CASSYDSYNSPLHF. The chain carries TRBV6-5 and TRBJ1-6, with D hard to call. CDR3 length equals 14 residues. The germline V gene encodes CDR1 MNHEY and CDR2 SVGAGI. V was cut by 2 bases and J by 0 bases, with 2 bases left in between.

The V and J genes are TRBV28 and TRBJ1-1; D possibly corresponds to TRBD1 (5 bases). Germline V gene lookup returns CDR1 MDHEN and CDR2 SYDVKM. The CDR3 loop spans 14 amino acids. Trimming took 7 bases from V and 5 from J, leaving 17 bases between them. Here the CDR3 DNA reads TGTGCCAGCACCGCAGGGCCCGGGGGGACTGAAGCTTTCTTT. This translates into CASTAGPGGTEAFF.

This clonotype was picked up a small number of times. This chain joins TRBV18 and TRBJ2-3; 9 positions match TRBD2. V was pared by 4 bases and J by 2 bases, with 4 bases of the junction left unmatched. The CDR3 covers 15 residues. Germline V lookup: CDR1 KGHSH, CDR2 LQKENI. The CDR3 protein is CASSQLAGDTDTQYF. In DNA form, the CDR3 reads TGTGCCAGCTCACAACTAGCGGGCGACACAGATACGCAGTATTTT.

The V call is TRBV20-1, the J call TRBJ2-2; a weak D match, TRBD1 (6 bases). V gave up 1 base and J gave up 2 bases, with 8 bases separating them. This CDR3 is built from 14 residues. Germline values: CDR1 DFQATT, CDR2 SNEGSKA (reference sequence). CDR3 nucleotides: TGCAGTGCTAGAGTGGGGGCCAACACCGGGGAGCTGTTTTTT. Its translation: CSARVGANTGELFF.

The rearrangement links TRBV3-1 to TRBJ2-7; no clear D. Germline CDR1 and CDR2: LGHDT and YNNKEL (reference sequence). This CDR3 contains 12 residues. The V gene lost 1 base and the J gene lost 3 bases, with 4 bases spanning the gap. The CDR3 nucleotides are TGTGCCAGCAGCCAAGTTGTCTACGAGCAGTACTTC. The encoded protein is CASSQVVYEQYF.

The gene calls are TRBV5-1 and TRBJ1-4; the D is unclear. Germline V lookup: CDR1 SGHRS, CDR2 YFSETQ. This CDR3 region has 16 residues. The V end lost 0 bases, the J end lost 3 bases, and 12 bases lay between the germline ends. CDR3 in DNA: TGCGCCAGCAGCTTGGCCCTCGGCAGCTCTAATGAAAAACTGTTTTTT. It is translated as CASSLALGSSNEKLFF.

This chain joins TRBV4-3 and TRBJ1-4; tentative D call: TRBD1 (6 bases). Germline lookup yields CDR1 LGHNA and CDR2 YSLEER. Trimming removed 4 bases from V and 5 bases from J, with 14 bases in between. CDR3 length equals 15 residues. CDR3 coding DNA: TGCGCCAGCAGCCCCGATTCCGGGGGCAATGAAAAACTGTTTTTT. As protein: CASSPDSGGNEKLFF.

This clonotype has only a few counts. The rearrangement uses TRBV15 and TRBJ1-2; 11 positions agree with TRBD1. V lost 5 bases and J lost 8; bases outside the gene matches: 7. From germline, CDR1 is LNHNV and CDR2 YYDKDF (reference sequence). There are 14 residues in the CDR3. This CDR3 reads CATSRRTGGEGYTF. The CDR3 DNA reads as TGTGCCACCAGCCGGCGGACAGGGGGCGAAGGCTACACCTTC.

The chain joins TRBV4-1 to TRBJ1-4, with TRBD1 as a possible D gene (5 bases). The V gene lost 0 bases and the J gene lost 8 bases, with 16 bases spanning the gap. The germline V gene encodes CDR1 MGHRA and CDR2 YSYEKL. This CDR3 region has 16 residues. The CDR3 bases are TGCGCCAGCAGCCAAGAAGTCCCGACAGCGAGCGAAAAACTGTTTTTT. Protein: CASSQEVPTASEKLFF.

This clonotype was observed a handful of times. V usage is TRBV19 and J usage is TRBJ1-6, with TRBD1 matching over 9 bases. The germline CDR1 and CDR2 sequences are LNHDA and SQIVND (reference sequence). CDR3 size: 15 residues. V lost 5 bases and J lost 9; bases outside the gene matches: 8. This CDR3 reads CASSPLGDRVSPLHF. CDR3 DNA sequence: TGTGCCAGTAGTCCCCTCGGGGACAGGGTTTCACCCCTCCACTTT. Full variable domain (missing parts from reference TRBV19 and TRBJ1-6): DGGITQSPKYLFRKEGQNVTLSCEQNLNHDAMYWYRQDPGQGLRLIYYSQIVNDFQKGDIAEGYSVSREKKESFPLTVTSAQKNPTAFYLCASSPLGDRVSPLHFGNGTRLTVT.

On this clonotype: This may be a read error, as it is one base from a much larger clone. The chain combines TRBV20-1 with TRBJ2-5; 7 bases align to TRBD1. The length of the CDR3 is 15 residues. After removal of 3 bases from V and 4 bases from J, the junction contained 11 bases not matched to a gene. The germline V gene encodes CDR1 DFQATT and CDR2 SNEGSKA (reference sequence). In DNA form, the CDR3 reads TGCAGTGCTAGCATTACAGGGGCGATCCGAGAGACCCAGTACTTC. It yields the protein CSASITGAIRETQYF.

This clonotype was found a few times. This sequence joins TRBV14 and TRBJ1-6; D ambiguous. The V and J ends lost 3 bases and 9 bases respectively, with 12 bases between them. The CDR3 totals 14 residues. Germline CDR1 and CDR2: SGHDN and FVKESK. The CDR3 region is CASSHGYSGSPLHF. In nucleotides, the CDR3 is TGTGCCAGCAGCCATGGGTACAGCGGTTCACCCCTCCACTTT. The full variable domain, rest sourced from reference TRBV14 and TRBJ1-6, is EAGVTQFPSHSVIEKGQTVTLRCDPISGHDNLYWYRRVMGKEIKFLLHFVKESKQDESGMPNNRFLAERTGGTYSTLKVQPAELEDSGVYFCASSHGYSGSPLHFGNGTRLTVT.

The table lists this clonotype with a few counts. This chain links TRBV27 with TRBJ1-6, with no clear D. Trimming pared 6 bases from V and 3 bases from J, leaving 9 bases between. CDR3 size: 14 residues. Germline assignment: CDR1 MNHEY and CDR2 SMNVEV (reference sequence). DNA of the CDR3: TGTGCCAGCAGCCGTTCCAACTATAATTCACCCCTCCACTTT. Its translation is CASSRSNYNSPLHF.

The rearrangement links TRBV7-2 to TRBJ1-1; D unclear. Germline V gives CDR1 SGHTA, CDR2 FQGNSA. The CDR3 has 12 amino acids. Trimming left V 2 bases short and J 4 bases short, with 5 bases between. The CDR3 sequence: CASSLTGTEAFF. In nucleotides, the CDR3 is TGTGCCAGCAGCTTAACCGGCACTGAAGCTTTCTTT. Full variable domain (remainder filled in from reference TRBV7-2 and TRBJ1-1): GAGVSQSPSNKVTEKGKDVELRCDPISGHTALYWYRQSLGQGLEFLIYFQGNSAPDKSGLPSDRFSAERTGGSVSTLTIQRTQQEDSAVYLCASSLTGTEAFFGQGTRLTVV.

This clonotype has at least ten counts. The chain carries TRBV12-3 or TRBV12-4 and TRBJ1-5; no reliable D call. Deletions cut 6 bases from V and 4 bases from J, with 10 bases between. The CDR3 covers 13 residues. CDR3 loop: CASRDRENQPQHF. The CDR3, as DNA: TGTGCCAGCAGGGACCGGGAAAATCAGCCCCAGCATTTT.

This clonotype was recorded a few times. This chain uses TRBV12-3 or TRBV12-4 with TRBJ2-7; tentative D call: TRBD1 (8 bases). Trimming cost V 5 bases and J 3 bases, with 17 bases left between them. The CDR3 runs 15 residues. The CDR3 protein is CASSETGGGFYEQYF. CDR3 sequence (DNA): TGTGCCAGCAGTGAAACAGGGGGGGGTTTCTACGAGCAGTACTTC.

This clonotype was recorded many times. This rearrangement joins TRBV12-3 or TRBV12-4 to TRBJ1-2; no clear D gene. V dropped 5 bases and J dropped 1 base, with 8 bases sitting between them. This CDR3 is built from 13 residues. The CDR3 region has the DNA TGTGCCAGCAGTACAGAGTTTAACTATGGCTACACCTTC. It encodes CASSTEFNYGYTF.

The sample holds a few counts of this clonotype. The J gene is TRBJ2-1, the V gene TRBV15; the match to TRBD2 covers 7 bases. Germline-derived CDR1 and CDR2 are LNHNV and YYDKDF (reference sequence). Germline trimming cut 7 bases from V and 6 bases from J; bases unmatched to any gene: 3. The CDR3 covers 12 residues. The CDR3 DNA follows: TGTGCCACCACCAGGGAGGGCAATGAGCAGTTCTTC. This codes for CATTREGNEQFF. Combining the CDR3 with reference TRBV15 and TRBJ2-1 gives the whole variable domain DAMVIQNPRYQVTQFGKPVTLSCSQTLNHNVMYWYQQKSSQAPKLLFHYYDKDFNNEADTPDNFQSRRPNTSFCFLDIRSPGLGDTAMYLCATTREGNEQFFGPGTRLTVL.

In its sample, this clonotype was seen a few times. This rearrangement joins TRBV12-3 or TRBV12-4 to TRBJ1-1; TRBD1 aligns across 7 bases. The CDR3 is made up of 14 amino acids. After removal of 4 bases from V and 0 bases from J, the junction contained 2 bases not matched to a gene. This CDR3 reads CASSWDSMNTEAFF. The DNA of the CDR3 is TGTGCCAGCAGTTGGGACAGCATGAACACTGAAGCTTTCTTT.

This clonotype was picked up a small number of times. The chain employs TRBV20-1 and TRBJ1-5, with 7 positions matching TRBD1. The germline V gene encodes CDR1 DFQATT and CDR2 SNEGSKA (reference sequence). The trim removed 5 bases at V and 9 bases at J, leaving 13 bases unmatched. This CDR3 region has 14 residues. In nucleotides, the CDR3 is TGCAGTGCTGAAGACAGGGCTCCACGCCTGCCCCAGCATTTT. As protein: CSAEDRAPRLPQHF.

This clonotype was recorded a few times. The chain has TRBV20-1 and TRBJ2-5; 10 nucleotides match TRBD1. This CDR3 has 16 amino acids. After removal of 5 bases from V and 2 bases from J, the junction contained 11 bases not matched to a gene. Germline V gene sequence: CDR1 DFQATT, CDR2 SNEGSKA (reference sequence). The CDR3 here is CSAQTRQGALQETQYF. CDR3 in DNA: TGCAGTGCTCAAACCAGACAGGGGGCCCTACAAGAGACCCAGTACTTC.

The gene calls are TRBV5-1 and TRBJ1-2; D unclear. The germline V gene encodes CDR1 SGHRS and CDR2 YFSETQ. Trimming cost V 0 bases and J 4 bases, with 7 bases left between them. The CDR3 has 13 amino acids. The CDR3 loop reads CASSLARLYGYTF. The CDR3 coding sequence is TGCGCCAGCAGCTTGGCCAGACTCTATGGCTACACCTTC.

The V call is TRBV28, the J call TRBJ2-4; D is possibly TRBD1 or TRBD2 (5 bases each). V lost 2 bases, J lost 0 bases, and 14 bases lay in between. The CDR3 sequence is 17 residues long. Germline values: CDR1 MDHEN, CDR2 SYDVKM. CDR3 in DNA: TGTGCCAGCAGTTTACGGGGCCCTGCCCTAGCCAAAAACATTCAGTACTTC. Protein sequence: CASSLRGPALAKNIQYF. The whole variable domain, remainder taken from reference TRBV28 and TRBJ2-4, is DVKVTQSSRYLVKRTGEKVFLECVQDMDHENMFWYRQDPGLGLRLIYFSYDVKMKEKGDIPEGYSVSREKKERFSLILESASTNQTSMYLCASSLRGPALAKNIQYFGAGTRLSVL.

This clonotype has a count of ten or more. This chain connects TRBV5-1 to TRBJ1-5; D not certain. The CDR3 loop spans 14 amino acids. The V end was cut by 0 bases, the J end by 3 bases, with 7 bases between. CDR1 is SGHRS, CDR2 YFSETQ, per germline. The DNA of the CDR3 is TGCGCCAGCAGCTTGGGCGGAACCAATCAGCCCCAGCATTTT. It translates to CASSLGGTNQPQHF.

This clonotype has a handful of counts. J is TRBJ2-3 and V is TRBV5-1; D is possibly TRBD2 (5 bases). The germline V gene encodes CDR1 SGHRS and CDR2 YFSETQ. The germline V and J ends were trimmed by 7 bases and 14 bases, with 17 bases remaining between them. The CDR3 totals 11 residues. This CDR3 reads CASGETRPLYF. The CDR3 nucleotides read TGCGCCAGCGGGGAGACGCGGCCGTTGTATTTT.